This TCR beta chain was sequenced during a study of sequential checkpoint blockade in melanoma (dated by TCRdb to the late 2010s). In the study overall: Patients were assigned by 1:1 randomization to either first-line nivolumab followed by ipilimumab (arm A) or ipilimumab followed by nivolumab (arm B). Both trial sequences were followed by maintenance nivolumab.

This specimen's treatment or condition label, interpreted: randomized to nivolumab then ipilimumab (arm A) or the reverse (arm B). None of the patients in the trial had previously been given DNA-damaging chemotherapy. On a FACS Aria II flow cytometer, live CD3+CD8+ cells that were negative for CD19 and CD56 were sorted from thawed PBMCs. CheckMate 064, a randomized, open-label phase II trial of sequential checkpoint blockade, was the source of the samples, all of which came from patients with melanoma. Peripheral blood mononuclear cells were collected by leukapheresis, purified using Ficoll-Paque, and frozen in human serum containing roughly 9.1% DMSO. Purity of sorted blood CD3+CD8+ cells was verified at >95% immediately after sorting, followed by DNA extraction. The immunoSEQ Assay was used to immunosequence TCRbeta CDR3 regions from genomic DNA. Before high-throughput sequencing, the genomic DNA was amplified using bias-controlled multiplex PCR. As for the original processing: To quantify the absolute abundance of each unique TCRbeta CDR3 region, the sequences were collapsed and filtered. Clonality, defined as 1 minus Pielou's evenness, was calculated using productive rearrangements only. A previously published method was used to identify clones with significantly greater frequencies in on-treatment samples than in baseline samples. Held by TCRdb, this immuneACCESS table contains in-frame sequences only and omits some clones. Under half of the omission traces to an unresolved V gene where checked; the cause of the rest is unknown. V, J and clone size are those of that table, while D and trimming were read from the DNA. Here the sample has fewer than 25,000 clones; 65% to 75% occur a single time. Around a fifth of the sample belongs to the ten largest clones.

Points the paper makes about the study in general: Validation of the response-prediction model combining TCR metrics and mutation burden is needed in larger, independent patient cohorts.

As for this clone: The target of this receptor is not known. No per-base quality is available; no much larger clone lies one base away.

This TCR was sampled from a human donor with melanoma. The sequencing used CD8+ T cells sorted from blood (inferred from file names), collected from a patient given nivolumab and ipilimumab in sequence.

In nucleotide form, the sequence is TGTGCCAGCAGCCCATTCTACGGGGACTCCTACGAGCAGTACTTC. Its product reads: CASSPFYGDSYEQYF. The V gene is TRBV7-9 and the J gene is TRBJ2-7, with TRBD2 as a weak D call on 5 bases. The CDR3 measures 15 amino acids from cysteine to phenylalanine. The sequence is cut down to CDR3 DNA, 45 bases in frame from base 1. The CDR1 and CDR2 encoded by the germline V gene (reference sequence) are SEHNR and FQNEAQ. V loses 5 bases, J loses 0 bases, and the germline ends lie 14 bases apart.